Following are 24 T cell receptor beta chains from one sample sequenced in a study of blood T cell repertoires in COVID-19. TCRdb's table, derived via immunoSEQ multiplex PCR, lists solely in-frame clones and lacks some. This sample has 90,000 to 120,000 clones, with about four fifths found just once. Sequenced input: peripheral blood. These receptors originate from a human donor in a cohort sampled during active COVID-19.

This chain's CDR3 is CASSTGSVSEAFF. CDR3 bases: TGTGCCAGCAGTACAGGGTCGGTTTCTGAAGCTTTCTTT. J is TRBJ1-1 and V is TRBV12-3 or TRBV12-4; TRBD1 might be the D (6 bases). Trimming removed 5 bases from V and 6 bases from J, with 13 bases in between. CDR3 length equals 13 residues.

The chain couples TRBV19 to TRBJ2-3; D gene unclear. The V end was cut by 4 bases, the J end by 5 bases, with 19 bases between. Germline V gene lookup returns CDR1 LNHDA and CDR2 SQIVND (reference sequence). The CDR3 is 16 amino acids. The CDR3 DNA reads TGTGCCAGTAGTACAGACTTATCGATCAGAGGAGATACGCAGTATTTT. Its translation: CASSTDLSIRGDTQYF. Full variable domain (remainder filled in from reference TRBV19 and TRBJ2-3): DGGITQSPKYLFRKEGQNVTLSCEQNLNHDAMYWYRQDPGQGLRLIYYSQIVNDFQKGDIAEGYSVSREKKESFPLTVTSAQKNPTAFYLCASSTDLSIRGDTQYFGPGTRLTVL.

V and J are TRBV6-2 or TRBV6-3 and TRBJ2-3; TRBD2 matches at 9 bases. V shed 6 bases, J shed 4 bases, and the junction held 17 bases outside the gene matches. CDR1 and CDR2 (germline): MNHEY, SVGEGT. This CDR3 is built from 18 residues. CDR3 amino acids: CASRPKVGISGSADTQYF. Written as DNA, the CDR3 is TGTGCCAGCAGGCCTAAAGTAGGAATTAGCGGGAGTGCAGATACGCAGTATTTT.

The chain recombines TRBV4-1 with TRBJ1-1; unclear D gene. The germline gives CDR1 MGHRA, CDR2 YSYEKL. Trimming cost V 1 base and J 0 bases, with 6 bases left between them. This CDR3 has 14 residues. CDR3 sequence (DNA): TGCGCCAGCAGCCAAGTACAGTTGAACACTGAAGCTTTCTTT. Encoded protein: CASSQVQLNTEAFF.

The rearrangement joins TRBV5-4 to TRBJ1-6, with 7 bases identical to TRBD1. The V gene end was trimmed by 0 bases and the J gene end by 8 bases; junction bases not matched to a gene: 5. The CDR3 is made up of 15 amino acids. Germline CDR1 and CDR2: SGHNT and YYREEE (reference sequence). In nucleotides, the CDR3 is TGTGCCAGCAGCTTGGAAGGGGGCGGTTATTCACCCCTCCACTTT. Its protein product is CASSLEGGGYSPLHF. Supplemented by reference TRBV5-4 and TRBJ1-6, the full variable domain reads ETGVTQSPTHLIKTRGQQVTLRCSSQSGHNTVSWYQQALGQGPQFIFQYYREEENGRGNFPPRFSGLQFPNYSSELNVNALELDDSALYLCASSLEGGGYSPLHFGNGTRLTVT.

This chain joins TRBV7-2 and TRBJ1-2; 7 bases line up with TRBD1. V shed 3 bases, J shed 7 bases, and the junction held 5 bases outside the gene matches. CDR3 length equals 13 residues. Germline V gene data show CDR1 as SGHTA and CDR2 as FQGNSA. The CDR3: CASSFKSGGGYTF. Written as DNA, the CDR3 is TGTGCCAGCAGCTTTAAGTCAGGGGGTGGCTACACCTTC. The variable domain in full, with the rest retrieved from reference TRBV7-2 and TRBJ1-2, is GAGVSQSPSNKVTEKGKDVELRCDPISGHTALYWYRQSLGQGLEFLIYFQGNSAPDKSGLPSDRFSAERTGGSVSTLTIQRTQQEDSAVYLCASSFKSGGGYTFGSGTRLTVV.

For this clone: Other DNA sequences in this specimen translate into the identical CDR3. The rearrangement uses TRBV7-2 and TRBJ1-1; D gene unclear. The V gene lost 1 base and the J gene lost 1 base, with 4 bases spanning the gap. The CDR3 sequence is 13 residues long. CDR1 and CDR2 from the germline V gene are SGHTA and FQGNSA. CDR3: CASSLGQNTEAFF. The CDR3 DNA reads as TGTGCCAGCAGCTTAGGGCAGAACACTGAAGCTTTCTTT. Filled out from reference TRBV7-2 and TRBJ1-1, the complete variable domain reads GAGVSQSPSNKVTEKGKDVELRCDPISGHTALYWYRQSLGQGLEFLIYFQGNSAPDKSGLPSDRFSAERTGGSVSTLTIQRTQQEDSAVYLCASSLGQNTEAFFGQGTRLTVV.

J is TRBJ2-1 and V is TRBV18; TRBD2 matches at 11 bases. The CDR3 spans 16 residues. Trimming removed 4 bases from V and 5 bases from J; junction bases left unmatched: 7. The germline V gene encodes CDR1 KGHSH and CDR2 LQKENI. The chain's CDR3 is CASSHPTSGKNNEQFF. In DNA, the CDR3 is TGTGCCAGCTCACACCCGACTAGCGGGAAGAACAATGAGCAGTTCTTC.

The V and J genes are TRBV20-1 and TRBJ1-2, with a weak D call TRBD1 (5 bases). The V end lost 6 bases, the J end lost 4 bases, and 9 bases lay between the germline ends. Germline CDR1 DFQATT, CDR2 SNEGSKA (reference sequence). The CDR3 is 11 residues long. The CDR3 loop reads CSAQGFYGYTF. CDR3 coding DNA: TGCAGTGCCCAGGGCTTCTATGGCTACACCTTC.

For the CDR3, the DNA is TGTGCCAGCAGTTATCCCCTATCGGATACGCAGTATTTT. Translation gives CASSYPLSDTQYF. The V call is TRBV6-6, the J call TRBJ2-3, with unresolved D. Germline-derived CDR1 and CDR2 are MNHNY and SVGAGI (reference sequence). CDR3 size: 13 residues. V was trimmed by 3 bases and J by 6 bases, leaving 10 bases between them.

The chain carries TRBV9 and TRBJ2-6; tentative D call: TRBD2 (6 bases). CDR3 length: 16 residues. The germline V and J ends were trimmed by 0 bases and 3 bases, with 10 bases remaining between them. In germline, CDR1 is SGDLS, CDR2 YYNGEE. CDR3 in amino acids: CASSVVAGRGANVLTF. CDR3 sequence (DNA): TGTGCCAGCAGCGTAGTCGCGGGGCGTGGGGCCAACGTCCTGACTTTC.

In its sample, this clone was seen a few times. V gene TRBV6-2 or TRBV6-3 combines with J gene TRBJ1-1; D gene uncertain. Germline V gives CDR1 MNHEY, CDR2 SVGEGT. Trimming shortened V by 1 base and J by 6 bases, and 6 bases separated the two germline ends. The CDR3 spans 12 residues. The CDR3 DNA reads TGTGCCAGCAGTTACTTGCGCGCTGAAGCTTTCTTT. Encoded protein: CASSYLRAEAFF.

In DNA, the CDR3 is TGCGCCAGCAGGGAGGATCTTAGTACAGATACGCAGTATTTT. This codes for CASREDLSTDTQYF. The chain couples TRBV5-1 to TRBJ2-3; TRBD2 might be the D (5 bases). Germline V CDR1 and CDR2: SGHRS, YFSETQ. The CDR3 is 14 amino acids. V was trimmed by 5 bases and J by 3 bases, leaving 13 bases between them.

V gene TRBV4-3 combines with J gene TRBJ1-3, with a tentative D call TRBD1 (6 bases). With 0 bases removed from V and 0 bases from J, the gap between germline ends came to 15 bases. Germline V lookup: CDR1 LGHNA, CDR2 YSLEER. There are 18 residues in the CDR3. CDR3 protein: CASSQETHRAISGNTIYF. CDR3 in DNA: TGCGCCAGCAGCCAAGAGACTCACAGGGCAATCTCTGGAAACACCATATATTTT.

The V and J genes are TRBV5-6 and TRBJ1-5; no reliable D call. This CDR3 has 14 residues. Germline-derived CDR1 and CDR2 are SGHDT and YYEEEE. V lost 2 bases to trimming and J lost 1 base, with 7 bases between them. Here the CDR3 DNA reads TGTGCCAGCAGCTTCGGAGCCAGCAATCAGCCCCAGCATTTT. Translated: CASSFGASNQPQHF.

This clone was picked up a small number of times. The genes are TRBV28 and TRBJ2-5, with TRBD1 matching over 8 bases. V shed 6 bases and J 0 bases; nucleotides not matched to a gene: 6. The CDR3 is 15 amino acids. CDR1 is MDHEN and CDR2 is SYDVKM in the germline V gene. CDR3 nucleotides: TGTGCCAGCAGGGAGGACAGGGCGTACCAAGAGACCCAGTACTTC. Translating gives CASREDRAYQETQYF.

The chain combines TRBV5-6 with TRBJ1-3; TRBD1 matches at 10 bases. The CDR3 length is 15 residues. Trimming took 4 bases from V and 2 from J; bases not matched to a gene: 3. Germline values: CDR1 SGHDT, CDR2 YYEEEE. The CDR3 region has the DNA TGTGCCAGCAGCGCGGGGACAGGGGCTGGAAACACCATATATTTT. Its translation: CASSAGTGAGNTIYF.

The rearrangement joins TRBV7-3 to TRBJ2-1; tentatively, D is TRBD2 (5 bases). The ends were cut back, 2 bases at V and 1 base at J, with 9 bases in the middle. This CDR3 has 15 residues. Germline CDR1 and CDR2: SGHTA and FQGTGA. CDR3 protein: CASSLLASSYNEQFF. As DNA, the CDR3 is TGTGCCAGCAGCTTACTAGCTTCGTCCTACAATGAGCAGTTCTTC.

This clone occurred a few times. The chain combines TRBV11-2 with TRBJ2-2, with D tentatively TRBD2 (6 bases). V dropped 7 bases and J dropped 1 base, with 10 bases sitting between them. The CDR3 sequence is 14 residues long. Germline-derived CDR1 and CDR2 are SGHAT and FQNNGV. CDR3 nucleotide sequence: TGTGCCAGCAAACTAGCTGTGAACACCGGGGAGCTGTTTTTT. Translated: CASKLAVNTGELFF. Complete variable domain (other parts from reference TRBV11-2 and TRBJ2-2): EAGVAQSPRYKIIEKRQSVAFWCNPISGHATLYWYQQILGQGPKLLIQFQNNGVVDDSQLPKDRFSAERLKGVDSTLKIQPAKLEDSAVYLCASKLAVNTGELFFGEGSRLTVL.

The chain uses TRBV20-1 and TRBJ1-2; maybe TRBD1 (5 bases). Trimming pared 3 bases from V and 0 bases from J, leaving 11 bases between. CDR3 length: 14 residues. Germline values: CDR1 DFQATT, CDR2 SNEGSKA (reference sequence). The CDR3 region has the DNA TGCAGTGCTAGTTCTACAGGTACTAACTATGGCTACACCTTC. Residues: CSASSTGTNYGYTF.

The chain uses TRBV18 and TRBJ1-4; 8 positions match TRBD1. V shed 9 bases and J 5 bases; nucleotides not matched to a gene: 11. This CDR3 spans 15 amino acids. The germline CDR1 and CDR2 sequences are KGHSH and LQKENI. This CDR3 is CASRPDRGPNEKLFF. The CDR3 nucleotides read TGTGCCAGTCGACCAGACAGGGGCCCCAATGAAAAACTGTTTTTT.

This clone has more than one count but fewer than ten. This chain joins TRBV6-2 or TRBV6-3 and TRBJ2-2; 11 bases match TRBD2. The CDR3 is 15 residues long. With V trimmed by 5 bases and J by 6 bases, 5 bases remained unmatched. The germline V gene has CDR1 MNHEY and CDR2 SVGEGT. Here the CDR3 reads CASSIAGGPPGELFF. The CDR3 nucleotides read TGTGCCAGCAGTATAGCGGGAGGGCCCCCCGGGGAGCTGTTTTTT.

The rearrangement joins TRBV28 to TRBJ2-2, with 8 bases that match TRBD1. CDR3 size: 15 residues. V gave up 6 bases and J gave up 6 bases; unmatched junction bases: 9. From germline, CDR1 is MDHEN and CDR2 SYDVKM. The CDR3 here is CASSGPGGGAGELFF. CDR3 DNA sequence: TGTGCCAGCAGCGGGCCAGGGGGCGGCGCCGGGGAGCTGTTTTTT.

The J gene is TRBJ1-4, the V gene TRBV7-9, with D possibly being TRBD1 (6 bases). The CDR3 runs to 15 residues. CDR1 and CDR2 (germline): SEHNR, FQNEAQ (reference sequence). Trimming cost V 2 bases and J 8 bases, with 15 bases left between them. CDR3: CASSLLGQGKEKLFF. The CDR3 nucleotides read TGTGCCAGCAGCTTACTTGGGCAGGGGAAAGAAAAACTGTTTTTT.